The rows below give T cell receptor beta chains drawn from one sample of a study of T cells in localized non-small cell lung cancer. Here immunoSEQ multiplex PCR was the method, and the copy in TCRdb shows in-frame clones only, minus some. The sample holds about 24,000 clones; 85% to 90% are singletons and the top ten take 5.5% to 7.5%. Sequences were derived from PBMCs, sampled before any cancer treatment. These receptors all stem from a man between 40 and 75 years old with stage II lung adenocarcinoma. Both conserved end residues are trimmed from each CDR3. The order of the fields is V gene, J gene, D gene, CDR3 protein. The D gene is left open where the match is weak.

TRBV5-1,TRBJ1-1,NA,ASSFGLNTEAF
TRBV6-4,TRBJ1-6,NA,ASSDGVRNSPLH
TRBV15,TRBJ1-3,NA,ATRGGSTDLGNTIY
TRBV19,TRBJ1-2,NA,ASTDIFGGRGFNYGYT
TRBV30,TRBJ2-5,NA,AWRGRAQETQY
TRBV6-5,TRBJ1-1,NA,ASGDSTEAF
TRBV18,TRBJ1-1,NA,ASSPGWENTEAF
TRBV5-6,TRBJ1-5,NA,ASSLRGRGQPQH
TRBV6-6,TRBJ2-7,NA,ASSSGGVAGTSEQY
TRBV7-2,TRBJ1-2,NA,ASSLAPADGYT
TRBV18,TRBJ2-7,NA,ASSPPNWDEQY
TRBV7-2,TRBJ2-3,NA,ASSLAFPDTQY
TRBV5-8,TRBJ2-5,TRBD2,ASLTLDGLAAYQETQY
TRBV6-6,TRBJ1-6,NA,ASSSPGPLH
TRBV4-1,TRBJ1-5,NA,ASSQDRSGSNQPQH
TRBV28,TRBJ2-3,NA,ASSLTGEHLAAQY
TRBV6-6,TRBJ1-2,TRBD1,ASSLQGHYGYT
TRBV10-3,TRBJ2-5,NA,AIRQGEGETQY
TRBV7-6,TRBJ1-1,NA,ASSLEPPYANTEAF
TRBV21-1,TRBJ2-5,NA,ASPLRRGALETQY
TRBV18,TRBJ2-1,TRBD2,ASSPTSGGAMNEQF
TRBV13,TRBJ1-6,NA,ASSLVGRVGSPLH
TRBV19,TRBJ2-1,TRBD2,ASTLASGTFKTYNEQF
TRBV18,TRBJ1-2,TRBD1,ASSPPYIQTGVNGYT
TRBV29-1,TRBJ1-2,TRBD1,SDHRQGINGYT
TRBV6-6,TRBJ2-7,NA,ASSYVQGYGQY
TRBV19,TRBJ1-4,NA,ASSVVTTEKLF